Below, 8 T cell receptor beta chains from the same sample are listed, as sequenced in a study of tumor T cells in aggressive B-cell lymphoma. The data were produced by immunoSEQ multiplex PCR, yet TCRdb's version contains in-frame clones alone and is incomplete. The sample totals 75 clones. Sequencing input: tumor tissue. These receptors were taken from an adult with diffuse large B cell lymphoma.

With regard to this clone: Germline and junction disagree at one end, which may indicate a read error. The chain is built from TRBV7-9 and TRBJ1-1; D is uncertain. The CDR3 is 13 residues long. The V gene's germline CDR1 is SEHNR and CDR2 FQNEAQ (reference sequence). Here the CDR3 reads CASSRMMNIEAFF. The CDR3 DNA reads as TGTGCCAGCAGCCGCATGATGAACATTGAAGCTTTCTTT.

The chain combines TRBV11-2 with TRBJ1-2; TRBD1 agrees at 8 bases. Unmatched junction bases numbered 17, after V lost 5 bases and J lost 3 bases. Germline V gene sequence: CDR1 SGHAT, CDR2 FQNNGV. The CDR3 runs 18 residues. In DNA, the CDR3 is TGTGCCAGCAGCCCAAGAACTCCGGACAGGGACGTTCACTATGGCTACACCTTC. Amino acid sequence: CASSPRTPDRDVHYGYTF.

The chain couples TRBV5-6 to TRBJ1-2; 8 nucleotides align to TRBD1. Germline V gene sequence: CDR1 SGHDT, CDR2 YYEEEE. This CDR3 comprises 14 residues. With 2 bases clipped from V and 3 bases from J, the junction kept 3 bases outside the gene matches. The CDR3 loop is CASSLQGDDYGYTF. For the CDR3, the DNA is TGTGCCAGCAGCTTACAGGGGGATGACTATGGCTACACCTTC.

A remark on this clone: Its ends do not fully match the called genes, so a read error is possible. This chain links TRBV2 with TRBJ1-6, with TRBD1 matching over 7 bases. Looked up from germline, CDR1 is SNHLY and CDR2 is FYNNEI. CDR3 length equals 14 residues. Here the CDR3 DNA reads TGTGCCAGCTTATTATGGGACAGAAATTCACCCCTCTACTTT. Translating it yields CASLLWDRNSPLYF. Full variable domain (missing parts from reference TRBV2 and TRBJ1-6): EPEVTQTPSHQVTQMGQEVILRCVPISNHLYFYWYRQILGQKVEFLVSFYNNEISEKSEIFDDQFSVERPDGSNFTLKIRSTKLEDSAMYFCASLLWDRNSPLYFGNGTRLTVT.

Concerning this clone itself: Within the sample, other DNA sequences also encode this same CDR3. The chain employs TRBV29-1 and TRBJ2-7; 7 nucleotides align to TRBD2. V trimming: 4 bases; J trimming: 6 bases; junction bases outside the gene matches: 6. Germline assignment: CDR1 SQVTM and CDR2 ANQGSEA. The CDR3 extends over 12 amino acids. The CDR3 sequence: CSVVAGAGEQYF. Written as DNA, the CDR3 is TGCAGCGTTGTGGCGGGAGCGGGCGAGCAGTACTTC.

The chain carries TRBV4-1 and TRBJ1-2, with a possible D match to TRBD1 (6 bases). This CDR3 region has 14 residues. Germline V gene sequence: CDR1 MGHRA, CDR2 YSYEKL. Deletions cut 2 bases from V and 4 bases from J, with 11 bases between. The CDR3 region has the DNA TGCGCCAGCAGCCAATGGACAGAAACCTATGGCTACACCTTC. Translating it yields CASSQWTETYGYTF.

For the CDR3, the DNA is TGTGCCAGCAGCTCACCCGGCTCCTACAATGAGCAGTTCTTC. Translation: CASSSPGSYNEQFF. V and J are TRBV5-4 and TRBJ2-1; D is ambiguous. The length of the CDR3 is 14 residues. Trimming shortened V by 3 bases and J by 0 bases, and 7 bases separated the two germline ends. The germline V gene has CDR1 SGHNT and CDR2 YYREEE (reference sequence).

This clone was picked up a small number of times. The chain has TRBV7-2 and TRBJ2-2, with 10 bases identical to TRBD2. The CDR3 runs 18 residues. The V segment lost 0 bases and the J segment 7 bases; nucleotides outside the gene matches: 11. CDR1 and CDR2 from the germline V gene are SGHTA and FQGNSA. The CDR3 loop reads CASSLARPSGSFIGELFF. The DNA for the CDR3 is TGTGCCAGCAGCTTAGCCCGACCTAGCGGGAGTTTTATCGGGGAGCTGTTTTTT.